This T cell receptor beta chain was obtained from a study of blood T cell repertoires in COVID-19. Profiled with immunoSEQ multiplex PCR; TCRdb holds only in-frame clones, not every one. The data hold approximately 350,000 clones, with roughly four fifths observed a single time. The CDR3 has 14 amino acids. Germline lookup yields CDR1 SEHNR and CDR2 FQNEAQ (reference sequence). V was shortened by 3 bases and J by 4 bases, with 12 bases between the two germline ends. Participants' own reports of clinical history determined their cohort assignment. The chain has TRBV7-9 and TRBJ1-1; D is ambiguous. The sample was PBMCs or T cells enriched from blood (not recorded which). The receptor was derived from a woman aged 45-59 years who had recovered from COVID-19. This CDR3 is CASSLLAVPTEAFF. Written as DNA, the CDR3 is TGTGCCAGCAGCTTGCTGGCGGTCCCCACTGAAGCTTTCTTT. The entire variable domain, with the rest obtained from reference TRBV7-9 and TRBJ1-1, is as follows: DTGVSQNPRHKITKRGQNVTFRCDPISEHNRLYWYRQTLGQGPEFLTYFQNEAQLEKSRLLSDRFSAERPKGSFSTLEIQRTEQGDSAMYLCASSLLAVPTEAFFGQGTRLTVV.